Shown below are 9 T cell receptor beta chains from a single sample sequenced in a study of tumor and adjacent non-tumor tissue in lung cancer. A modified ARM-PCR protocol with three rounds of nested PCR amplified TCRbeta. TCRdb re-derived calls from the multiplex PCR reads in MiXCR, one entry per CDR3 protein. The data show tens of thousands of distinct CDR3 sequences, around 73% seen once. RNA was extracted from bulk tissue without any cell sorting. The source material was lung tumor tissue. The receptors shown here come from a man aged 55-75 years with non-small cell lung cancer.

To note about this clonotype: No conserved phenylalanine or tryptophan is present at the end of the CDR3, so a read error is the likely explanation. Here the CDR3 reads CASRFLNDPGGEQYL. Here the CDR3 DNA reads TGTGCCAGCAGATTCCTGAACGACCCGGGGGGCGAGCAGTACTTA. The chain combines TRBV6-5 with TRBJ2-7; 7 nucleotides line up with TRBD2. There are 15 residues in the CDR3. The V and J ends lost 6 bases and 6 bases, in that order; junction bases with no gene match: 14. Germline loops: CDR1 MNHEY, CDR2 SVGAGI.

Points on this clonotype: One end of the junction varies from germline; a read error may be responsible. This chain connects TRBV11-3 to TRBJ2-3, with D possibly TRBD2 on 6 matching bases. The germline V gene has CDR1 SGHNT and CDR2 YENEEA. The CDR3 totals 16 residues. CDR3: CASNLGLTDSTDTQYF. CDR3 in DNA: TGTGCCAGCAACCTTGGACTAACGGATAGCACAGATACACAGTATTTT.

Details on this clonotype: At one end the junction does not follow the germline gene, possibly because of a read error. V is TRBV6-5 and J is TRBJ1-1, with no clear D. In germline, CDR1 is MNHEY, CDR2 SVGAGI. The CDR3 runs to 11 residues. The CDR3 region is CASRKSTEAIF. CDR3 DNA sequence: TGTGCCAGCAGGAAGAGCACTGAAGCTATCTTT.

This chain uses TRBV6-5 with TRBJ2-3; D is possibly TRBD1 (7 bases). This CDR3 comprises 15 residues. Deletions cut 10 bases from V and 4 bases from J, with 21 bases between. Germline V lookup: CDR1 MNHEY, CDR2 SVGAGI. The CDR3 protein is CANSYSPGGPDTQYF. For the CDR3, the DNA is TGTGCCAATAGTTACTCACCAGGGGGGCCAGATACGCAGTATTTT.

The chain links TRBV11-1 to TRBJ2-1; the match to TRBD2 covers 7 bases. Germline CDR1 SGHAT, CDR2 FQDESV (reference sequence). CDR3 length: 14 amino acids. Trimming took 10 bases from V and 9 from J; bases not matched to a gene: 15. CDR3 region: CANETWEGRGEQFF. The CDR3 coding sequence is TGTGCCAATGAGACGTGGGAGGGCCGTGGTGAGCAGTTCTTC.

About this clonotype: Being one base from a much bigger clone, this may be a read error. This sequence joins TRBV30 and TRBJ2-3; TRBD2 agrees at 8 bases. The CDR3 is 14 amino acids. Germline CDR1 and CDR2: GTSNPN and SVGIG (reference sequence). V lost 5 bases to trimming and J lost 5 bases; unmatched junction nucleotides: 9. The CDR3 DNA sequence: TGTGCCTGGGGAAAGGGACTAGTCATAGATACGCAGTATTTT. This gives the protein CAWGKGLVIDTQYF.

The J gene is TRBJ2-5, the V gene TRBV20-1; no definite D call. Germline lookup yields CDR1 DFQATT and CDR2 SNEGSKA (reference sequence). V lost 7 bases to trimming and J lost 1 base, with 10 bases between them. The CDR3 is 12 residues long. The CDR3 reads CSGWFSQETQYF. In DNA form, the CDR3 reads TGCAGTGGATGGTTTTCCCAAGAGACCCAGTACTTC.

The V call is TRBV6-6, the J call TRBJ1-1; D unclear. This CDR3 comprises 13 residues. CDR1 is MNHNY and CDR2 is SVGAGI in the germline V gene (reference sequence). CDR3 amino acids: CSSSLDPAVEAFF. CDR3 bases: TGTAGCAGCAGCCTGGACCCAGCGGTTGAAGCTTTCTTT.

This clonotype has just one count. The gene calls are TRBV11-1 and TRBJ2-3, with 7 positions matching TRBD1. This CDR3 has 12 amino acids. V lost 8 bases and J lost 8; bases outside the gene matches: 7. CDR1 is SGHAT, CDR2 FQDESV, per germline (reference sequence). The CDR3 here is CASAGGEGTQYF. Here the CDR3 DNA reads TGTGCCAGCGCAGGGGGAGAGGGTACGCAGTATTTT.